One sample yielded the 15 T cell receptor beta chains listed below, sequenced in a study of beta chain features in type 1 diabetes. Expressed TCRB transcripts were sequenced after all isolated RNA was converted to cDNA. The table came from immunoSEQ multiplex PCR; TCRdb's copy has only in-frame clones and leaves some out. The table includes about 360,000 clones, about 12% detected once. Sequencing was carried out using naive CD4+ T cells from blood. The source of these receptors is a man between 18 and 29 years old in good health.

In its sample, this clone was seen a few times. The CDR3 nucleotides are TGCAGCGTTGTGGTGGCAGGGCATAGCAATCAGCCCCAGCATTTT. Translated, it gives CSVVVAGHSNQPQHF. J is TRBJ1-5 and V is TRBV29-1; TRBD1 might be the D (5 bases). The V end lost 4 bases, the J end lost 0 bases, and 13 bases lay between the germline ends. Germline CDR1 SQVTM, CDR2 ANQGSEA. The CDR3 is 15 residues long.

In the case of this clone: The same CDR3 can be traced to other DNA sequences in this sample. The V and J genes are TRBV30 and TRBJ1-1; D remains unclear. Germline-derived CDR1 and CDR2 are GTSNPN and SVGIG (reference sequence). This CDR3 has 11 amino acids. V lost 3 bases and J lost 4, with 6 bases in between. The CDR3 coding sequence is TGTGCCTGGAGCCGGGGCACTGAAGCTTTCTTT. It is translated as CAWSRGTEAFF.

The J gene is TRBJ1-6, the V gene TRBV20-1; TRBD1 might be the D (5 bases). Germline V CDR1 and CDR2: DFQATT, SNEGSKA (reference sequence). Trimming pared 1 base from V and 18 bases from J, leaving 10 bases between. The CDR3 is made up of 10 amino acids. As DNA, the CDR3 is TGCAGTGCTAGAGGGCTAGGGGACCACTTT. Protein product: CSARGLGDHF.

The chain employs TRBV28 and TRBJ1-1; D is possibly TRBD1 (6 bases). The CDR3 spans 17 residues. V lost 7 bases to trimming and J lost 1 base, with 22 bases between them. Per germline, CDR1 MDHEN and CDR2 SYDVKM. The CDR3 DNA is TGTGCCAGCAAAACCCTGTGGGCTTTACAGGGGAACACTGAAGCTTTCTTT. Protein sequence: CASKTLWALQGNTEAFF.

The genes are TRBV27 and TRBJ2-7, with 8 bases matching TRBD2. The germline CDR1 and CDR2 sequences are MNHEY and SMNVEV (reference sequence). V gave up 4 bases and J gave up 2 bases; unmatched junction bases: 7. The CDR3 sequence is 15 residues long. CDR3: CASSWVAGPAYEQYF. CDR3 sequence (DNA): TGTGCCAGCAGTTGGGTAGCGGGGCCAGCCTACGAGCAGTACTTC.

The rearrangement uses TRBV5-1 and TRBJ1-1; D possibly corresponds to TRBD1 (6 bases). CDR1 and CDR2 from the germline V gene are SGHRS and YFSETQ. Trimming stripped 5 bases from V and 4 bases from J, with 15 bases between. The CDR3 is 14 amino acids. The CDR3 is CASRWVGGVTEAFF. For the CDR3, the DNA is TGCGCCAGCAGATGGGTAGGGGGTGTCACTGAAGCTTTCTTT.

Comment on this clone: This may come from a read error, since a much larger clone is one base off. The chain combines TRBV7-2 with TRBJ1-2; a possible D gene is TRBD1 (6 bases). Germline V CDR1 and CDR2: SGHTA, FQGNSA. The CDR3 is 12 residues long. V was shortened by 5 bases and J by 4 bases, with 8 bases between the two germline ends. The CDR3 DNA reads as TGTGCCAGCAGCCCGGACAGCTATGGCTACACCTTC. Amino acids: CASSPDSYGYTF.

The rearrangement uses TRBV30 and TRBJ1-1; TRBD1 agrees at 7 bases. Germline trimming cut 1 base from V and 5 bases from J; bases unmatched to any gene: 4. This CDR3 has 13 residues. Germline V gene data show CDR1 as GTSNPN and CDR2 as SVGIG (reference sequence). CDR3 coding DNA: TGTGCCTGGAGTGGAACAGGGGAGACTGAAGCTTTCTTT. Protein product: CAWSGTGETEAFF.

This clone has only a few counts. The genes are TRBV7-9 and TRBJ1-2; 8 bases agree with TRBD1. Germline V gene sequence: CDR1 SEHNR, CDR2 FQNEAQ (reference sequence). CDR3 size: 13 residues. Trimming cost V 3 bases and J 5 bases; bases outside gene matches: 2. The CDR3 DNA reads as TGTGCCAGCAGCTTGGGACAGGAGTATGGCTACACCTTC. This gives the protein CASSLGQEYGYTF.

The DNA of the CDR3 is TGTGCCAGCTCAGCCGGGACAGGGTTGGATCAGCCCCAGCATTTT. Translated, it gives CASSAGTGLDQPQHF. J is TRBJ1-5 and V is TRBV18; TRBD1 aligns across 9 bases. With V trimmed by 5 bases and J by 5 bases, 7 bases remained unmatched. CDR3 length: 15 residues. The germline V gene encodes CDR1 KGHSH and CDR2 LQKENI.

The J gene is TRBJ2-1, the V gene TRBV7-9; 11 bases fit TRBD2. V trimming: 0 bases; J trimming: 0 bases; junction bases outside the gene matches: 4. CDR1 and CDR2 from the germline V gene are SEHNR and FQNEAQ (reference sequence). The CDR3 has 18 amino acids. The CDR3 here is CASSLAGLAVSSYNEQFF. The CDR3, as DNA: TGTGCCAGCAGCTTAGCGGGACTAGCGGTAAGCTCCTACAATGAGCAGTTCTTC. Using reference TRBV7-9 and TRBJ2-1 for the parts outside the CDR3, the full variable domain is DTGVSQNPRHKITKRGQNVTFRCDPISEHNRLYWYRQTLGQGPEFLTYFQNEAQLEKSRLLSDRFSAERPKGSFSTLEIQRTEQGDSAMYLCASSLAGLAVSSYNEQFFGPGTRLTVL.

This rearrangement joins TRBV9 to TRBJ2-2, with D perhaps matching TRBD2 (5 bases). CDR1 SGDLS and CDR2 YYNGEE come from the germline V gene. The CDR3 spans 15 residues. Between the trimmed V and J ends, which lost 6 bases and 1 base, there was a span of 13 bases. In DNA, the CDR3 is TGTGCCAGCAACAGAGACGAGGGGAACACCGGGGAGCTGTTTTTT. Amino acids: CASNRDEGNTGELFF.

This clone was counted a few times. CDR3 protein: CASSVGLSSYEQYF. The CDR3 region has the DNA TGTGCCAGTAGTGTCGGACTGAGCTCCTACGAGCAGTACTTC. The rearrangement joins TRBV19 to TRBJ2-7; D is perhaps TRBD2 (5 bases). Germline CDR1 is LNHDA and CDR2 is SQIVND (reference sequence). The CDR3 is made up of 14 amino acids. The V and J ends lost 5 bases and 0 bases respectively, with 11 bases between them.

This clone has a count of ten or more. DNA of the CDR3: TGTGCCAGCAGATCTAGAAACATTCAGTACTTC. The encoded protein is CASRSRNIQYF. This chain links TRBV28 with TRBJ2-4; D gene unclear. The germline CDR1 and CDR2 sequences are MDHEN and SYDVKM. V lost 6 bases and J 6 bases, leaving 6 bases between the germline ends. This CDR3 spans 11 amino acids.

This clone was detected a few times. The chain combines TRBV29-1 with TRBJ2-7, with 7 nucleotides matching TRBD2. Germline V gene data show CDR1 as SQVTM and CDR2 as ANQGSEA. The CDR3 loop spans 15 amino acids. V gave up 0 bases and J gave up 2 bases; unmatched junction bases: 7. The CDR3 DNA sequence: TGCAGCGTTGAAGACACAGTGGGGGGGACCTACGAGCAGTACTTC. Its translation is CSVEDTVGGTYEQYF.